This T cell receptor (beta chain) was obtained from a study of shared clonotypes between healthy human individuals. Across the whole study: Donors had three CD4 naive, three CD4 memory, two CD8 naive and one CD8 memory plate apiece. General study points: The study generally estimated greater richness for naive than memory subsets.

This CDR3 is 16 amino acids long. Germline CDR1 and CDR2: ENHRY and SYGVKD. V was clipped by 4 bases and J by 6 bases, with 19 bases between them. The assay was immunoSEQ multiplex PCR, and TCRdb's table has in-frame clones only and misses some. The data show more than 500,000 clones, 95% to 96% seen once. With regard to this clone: Its antigen is unidentified.

Sequenced material: naive CD4+ T cells sorted from blood. Subset noted: CD45RA+ positively selected. The gene calls are TRBV10-3 and TRBJ1-5; possible D gene TRBD1, 5 bases. The origin of this receptor is a woman aged 30 to 39 in good health. The CDR3 loop is CAISAGTLGGAQPQHF. The CDR3 DNA is TGTGCCATCAGTGCGGGAACCCTCGGAGGGGCTCAGCCCCAGCATTTT.